Given below is one TCR beta chain in context. Antigen: not known. The study drew donors from healthy Caucasian individuals in Russia aged about 6 to 90. Peripheral blood was drawn, ten milliliters per donor. Each sample provided at least 5 micrograms of extracted total RNA. It was with a sample-barcoded 5' primer and a J-beta primer mix that a second PCR of roughly 6 to 11 cycles was run. MiXCR, run by TCRdb on the 5' RACE reads, gives a single entry per CDR3 protein. The sample has about 1.5 million distinct CDR3 sequences; 35% to 45% are singletons. V lost 6 bases and J 5 bases, leaving 16 bases between the germline ends. The CDR3 is 14 residues long. Germline assignment: CDR1 SEHNR and CDR2 FQNEAQ (reference sequence). The sample originates from a study of blood T cells in healthy people across ages. Study-wide results and limits: Long-lived donors carried more naive CD4+ cells and greater diversity than aged donors.

J is TRBJ1-2 and V is TRBV7-9, with TRBD1 as a possible D gene (6 bases). This sequence was found in a young woman in good health. Sample: blood. The CDR3 nucleotides are TGTGCCAGCAGACGCAGAGGGGGTATTTATGGCTACACCTTC. This sequence encodes CASRRRGGIYGYTF.